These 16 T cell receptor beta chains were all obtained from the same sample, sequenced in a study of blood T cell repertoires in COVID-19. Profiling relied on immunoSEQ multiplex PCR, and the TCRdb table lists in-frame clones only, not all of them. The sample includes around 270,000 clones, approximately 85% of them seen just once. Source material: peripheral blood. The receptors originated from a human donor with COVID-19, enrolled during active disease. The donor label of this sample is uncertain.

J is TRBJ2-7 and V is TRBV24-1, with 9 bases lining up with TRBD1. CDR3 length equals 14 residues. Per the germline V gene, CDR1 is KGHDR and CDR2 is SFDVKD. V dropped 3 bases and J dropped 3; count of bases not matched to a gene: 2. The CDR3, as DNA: TGTGCCACCAGTGATGGGGACAGGGTCTACGAGCAGTACTTC. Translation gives CATSDGDRVYEQYF.

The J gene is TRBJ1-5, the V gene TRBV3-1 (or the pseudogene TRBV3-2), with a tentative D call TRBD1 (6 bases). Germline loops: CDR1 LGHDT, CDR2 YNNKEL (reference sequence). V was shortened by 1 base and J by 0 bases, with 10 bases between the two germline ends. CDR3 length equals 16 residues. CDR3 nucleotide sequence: TGTGCCAGCAGCCAAGGGACAGTCAATAGCAATCAGCCCCAGCATTTT. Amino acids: CASSQGTVNSNQPQHF.

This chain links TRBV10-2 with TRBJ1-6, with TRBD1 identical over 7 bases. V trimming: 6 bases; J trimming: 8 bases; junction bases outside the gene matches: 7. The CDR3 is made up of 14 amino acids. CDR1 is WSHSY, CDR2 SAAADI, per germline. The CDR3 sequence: CASRWGTEDSPLHF. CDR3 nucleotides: TGCGCCAGCAGGTGGGGGACAGAGGATTCACCCCTCCACTTT.

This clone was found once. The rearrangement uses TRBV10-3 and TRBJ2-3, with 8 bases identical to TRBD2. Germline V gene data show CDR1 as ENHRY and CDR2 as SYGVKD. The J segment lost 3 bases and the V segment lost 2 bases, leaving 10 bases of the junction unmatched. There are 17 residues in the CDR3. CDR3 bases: TGTGCCATCAGTGAGCTAGGTAGCGGGATGGGGACAGATACGCAGTATTTT. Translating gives CAISELGSGMGTDTQYF.

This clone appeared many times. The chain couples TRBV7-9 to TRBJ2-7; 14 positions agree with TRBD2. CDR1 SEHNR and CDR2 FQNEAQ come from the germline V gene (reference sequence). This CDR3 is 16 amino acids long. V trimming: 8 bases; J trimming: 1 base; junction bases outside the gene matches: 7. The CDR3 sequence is CASGKGLAGESYEQYF. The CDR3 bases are TGTGCCAGCGGTAAGGGACTAGCGGGAGAATCCTACGAGCAGTACTTC.

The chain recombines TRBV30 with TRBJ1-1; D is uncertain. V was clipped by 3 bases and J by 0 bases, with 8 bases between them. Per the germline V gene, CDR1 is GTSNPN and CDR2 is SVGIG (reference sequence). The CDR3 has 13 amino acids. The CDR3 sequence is CAWSVSMNTEAFF. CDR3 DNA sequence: TGTGCCTGGAGCGTCTCTATGAACACTGAAGCTTTCTTT.

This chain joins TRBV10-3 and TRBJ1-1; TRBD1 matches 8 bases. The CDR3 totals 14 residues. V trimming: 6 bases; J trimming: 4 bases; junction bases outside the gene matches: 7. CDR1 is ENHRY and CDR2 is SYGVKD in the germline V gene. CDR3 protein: CAIRIDRGGTEAFF. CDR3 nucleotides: TGTGCCATCAGGATCGACAGGGGTGGCACTGAAGCTTTCTTT.

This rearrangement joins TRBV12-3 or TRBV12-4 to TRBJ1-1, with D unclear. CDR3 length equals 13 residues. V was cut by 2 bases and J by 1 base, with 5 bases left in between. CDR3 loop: CASSLSQNTEAFF. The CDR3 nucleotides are TGTGCCAGCAGTTTAAGCCAGAACACTGAAGCTTTCTTT.

This CDR3 reads CASSLGGAGGEKLFF. The CDR3 DNA is TGTGCCAGCAGCTTAGGTGGGGCAGGAGGGGAAAAACTGTTTTTT. V is TRBV7-9 and J is TRBJ1-4; weak D call: TRBD1 (5 bases). CDR1 and CDR2 (germline): SEHNR, FQNEAQ (reference sequence). The CDR3 contains 15 residues. V lost 1 base and J lost 8, with 14 bases in between.

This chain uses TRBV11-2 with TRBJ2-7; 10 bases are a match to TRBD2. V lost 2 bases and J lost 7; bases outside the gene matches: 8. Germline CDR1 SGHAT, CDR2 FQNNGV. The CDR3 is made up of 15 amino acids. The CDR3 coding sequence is TGTGCCAGCAGCTTAAGACTAGCGGGCGGGGGGGAGCAGTACTTC. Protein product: CASSLRLAGGGEQYF.

DNA of the CDR3: TGTGCCAGCAGCCTACTAGCGGGAGGTCGGTTCTTC. Its translation: CASSLLAGGRFF. The V and J genes are TRBV12-3 or TRBV12-4 and TRBJ2-1, with 12 bases aligning to TRBD2. The trim removed 6 bases at V and 15 bases at J, leaving 6 bases unmatched. This CDR3 contains 12 residues.

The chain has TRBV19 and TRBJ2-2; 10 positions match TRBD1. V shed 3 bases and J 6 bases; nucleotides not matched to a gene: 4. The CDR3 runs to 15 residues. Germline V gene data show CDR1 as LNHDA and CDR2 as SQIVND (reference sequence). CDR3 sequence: CASSMGTGVAGELFF. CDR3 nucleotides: TGTGCCAGTAGTATGGGGACAGGGGTGGCCGGGGAGCTGTTTTTT. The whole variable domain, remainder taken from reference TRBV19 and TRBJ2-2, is DGGITQSPKYLFRKEGQNVTLSCEQNLNHDAMYWYRQDPGQGLRLIYYSQIVNDFQKGDIAEGYSVSREKKESFPLTVTSAQKNPTAFYLCASSMGTGVAGELFFGEGSRLTVL.

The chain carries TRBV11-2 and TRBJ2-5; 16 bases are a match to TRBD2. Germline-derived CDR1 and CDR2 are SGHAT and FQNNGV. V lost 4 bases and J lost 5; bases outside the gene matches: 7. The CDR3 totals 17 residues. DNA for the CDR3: TGTGCCAGCAGCTCAGGGACTAGCGGGAGGGCCGGGGAGACCCAGTACTTC. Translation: CASSSGTSGRAGETQYF.

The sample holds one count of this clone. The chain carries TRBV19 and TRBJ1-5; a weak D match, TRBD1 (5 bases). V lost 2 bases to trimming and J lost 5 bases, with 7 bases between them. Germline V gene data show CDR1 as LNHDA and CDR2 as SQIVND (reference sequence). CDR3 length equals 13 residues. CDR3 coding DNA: TGTGCCAGTAGTATAACAGGTGATCAGCCCCAGCATTTT. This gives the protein CASSITGDQPQHF. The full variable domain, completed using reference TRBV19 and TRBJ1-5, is DGGITQSPKYLFRKEGQNVTLSCEQNLNHDAMYWYRQDPGQGLRLIYYSQIVNDFQKGDIAEGYSVSREKKESFPLTVTSAQKNPTAFYLCASSITGDQPQHFGDGTRLSIL.

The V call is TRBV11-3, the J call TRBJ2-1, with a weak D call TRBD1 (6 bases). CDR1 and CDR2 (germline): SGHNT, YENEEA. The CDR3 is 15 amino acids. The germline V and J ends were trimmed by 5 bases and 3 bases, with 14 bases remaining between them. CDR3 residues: CASSPGVGRYNEQFF. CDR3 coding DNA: TGTGCCAGCAGCCCAGGGGTCGGTCGCTACAATGAGCAGTTCTTC.

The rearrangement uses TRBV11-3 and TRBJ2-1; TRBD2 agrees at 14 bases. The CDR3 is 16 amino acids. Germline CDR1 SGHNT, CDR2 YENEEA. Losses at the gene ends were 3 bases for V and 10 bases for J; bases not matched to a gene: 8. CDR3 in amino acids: CASSFGGLAGAREQFF. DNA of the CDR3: TGTGCCAGCAGCTTTGGGGGACTAGCGGGAGCCCGGGAGCAGTTCTTC.